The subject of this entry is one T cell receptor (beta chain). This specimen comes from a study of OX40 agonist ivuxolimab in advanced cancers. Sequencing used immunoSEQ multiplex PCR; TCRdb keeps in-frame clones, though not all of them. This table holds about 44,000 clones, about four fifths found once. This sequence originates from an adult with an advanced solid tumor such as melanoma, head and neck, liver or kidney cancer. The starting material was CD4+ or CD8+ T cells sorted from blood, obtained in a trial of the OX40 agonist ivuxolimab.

CDR3 nucleotide sequence: TGTGCCAGCAGCGCCGGGACAGGGGGCGCAGAGACCCAGTACTTC. It encodes CASSAGTGGAETQYF. This rearrangement joins TRBV9 to TRBJ2-5; 12 nucleotides agree with TRBD1. Germline CDR1 is SGDLS and CDR2 is YYNGEE. The ends lost 3 bases at V and 4 bases at J; junction bases unmatched: 4. The CDR3 length is 15 residues.